This entry is about one T cell receptor (beta chain). The CDR3 consists of 17 residues. The V gene lost 0 bases and the J gene lost 8 bases, with 20 bases spanning the gap. This specimen comes from a study of blood T cell repertoires in COVID-19. Across the whole study: Some COVID-19 samples were acute and others convalescent; all came from the United States, Italy and Spain. Nucleic acid was either cDNA or gDNA, and it came from T cells, B-cell-depleted T cells, or PBMCs.

Methods used by the authors: Amplification with reference gene primers provided the estimates of nucleated cell counts. The table came from immunoSEQ multiplex PCR; TCRdb's copy has only in-frame clones and leaves some out. The V and J calls and clone size were taken over from that table, and D and trimming were inferred from the DNA. There are about 210,000 clones in the sample; roughly 82% occur only once, and around 2.4% lies in the top ten. This TCR was recovered from a man aged 35 to 55 who had recovered from COVID-19. This chain joins TRBV23-1 and TRBJ1-3; D is perhaps TRBD1 (6 bases). TRBV23-1 is reported as an ORF; its role is uncertain. Sequenced sample: peripheral blood. CDR3 nucleotide sequence: TGCGCCAGCAGTCAATCGTTTCGCCGACGGGGGGCCGACACCATATATTTT. Translation gives CASSQSFRRRGADTIYF.